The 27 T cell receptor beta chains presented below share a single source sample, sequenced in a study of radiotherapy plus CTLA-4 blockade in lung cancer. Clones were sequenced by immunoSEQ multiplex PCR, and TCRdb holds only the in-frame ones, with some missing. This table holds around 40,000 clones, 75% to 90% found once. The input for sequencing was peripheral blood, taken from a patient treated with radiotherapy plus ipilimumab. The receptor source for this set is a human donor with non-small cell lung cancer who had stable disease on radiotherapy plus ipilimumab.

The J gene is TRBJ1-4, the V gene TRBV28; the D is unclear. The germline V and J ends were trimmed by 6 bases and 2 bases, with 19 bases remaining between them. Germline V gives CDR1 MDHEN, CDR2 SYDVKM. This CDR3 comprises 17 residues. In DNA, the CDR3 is TGTGCCAGCAGCCCCCTTAGGAGGGAAACGACTAATGAAAAACTGTTTTTT. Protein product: CASSPLRRETTNEKLFF.

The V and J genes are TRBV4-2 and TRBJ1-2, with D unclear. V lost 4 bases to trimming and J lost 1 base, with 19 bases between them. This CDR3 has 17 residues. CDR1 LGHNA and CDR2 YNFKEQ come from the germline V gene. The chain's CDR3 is CASSRSVVSGGNYGYTF. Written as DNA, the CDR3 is TGTGCCAGCAGCCGATCAGTAGTCTCCGGAGGTAACTATGGCTACACCTTC.

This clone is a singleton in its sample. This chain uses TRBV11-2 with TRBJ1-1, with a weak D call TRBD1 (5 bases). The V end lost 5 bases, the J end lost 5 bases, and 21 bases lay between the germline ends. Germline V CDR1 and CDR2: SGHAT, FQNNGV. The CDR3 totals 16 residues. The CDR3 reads CASSDNRFWYGTEAFF. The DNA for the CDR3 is TGTGCCAGCAGCGATAACAGGTTTTGGTATGGTACTGAAGCTTTCTTT.

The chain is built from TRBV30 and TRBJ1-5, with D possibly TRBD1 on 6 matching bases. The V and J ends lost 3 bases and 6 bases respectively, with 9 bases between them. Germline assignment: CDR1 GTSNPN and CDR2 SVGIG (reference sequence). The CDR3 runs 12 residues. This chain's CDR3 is CAWSPGAQPQHF. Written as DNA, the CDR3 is TGTGCCTGGAGCCCAGGGGCTCAGCCCCAGCATTTT.

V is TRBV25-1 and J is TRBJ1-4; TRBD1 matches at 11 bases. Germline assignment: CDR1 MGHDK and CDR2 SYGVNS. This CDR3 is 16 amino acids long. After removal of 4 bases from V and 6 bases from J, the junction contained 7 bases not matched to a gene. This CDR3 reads CASSAQDRGRDEKLFF. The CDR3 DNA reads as TGTGCCAGCAGTGCACAGGACAGGGGGCGGGATGAAAAACTGTTTTTT.

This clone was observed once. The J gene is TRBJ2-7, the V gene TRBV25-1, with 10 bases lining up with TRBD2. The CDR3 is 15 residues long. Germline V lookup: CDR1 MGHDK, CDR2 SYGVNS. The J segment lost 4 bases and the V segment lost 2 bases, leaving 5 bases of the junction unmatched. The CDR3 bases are TGTGCCAGCAGTGAAAGGGCTAGCGGGAGTTACGAGCAGTACTTC. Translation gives CASSERASGSYEQYF.

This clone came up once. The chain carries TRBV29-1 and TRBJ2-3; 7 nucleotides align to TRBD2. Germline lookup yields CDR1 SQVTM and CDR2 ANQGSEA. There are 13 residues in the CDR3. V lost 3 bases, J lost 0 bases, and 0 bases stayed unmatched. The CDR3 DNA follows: TGCAGCGTTGAGCGGGAGAGCACAGATACGCAGTATTTT. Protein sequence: CSVERESTDTQYF.

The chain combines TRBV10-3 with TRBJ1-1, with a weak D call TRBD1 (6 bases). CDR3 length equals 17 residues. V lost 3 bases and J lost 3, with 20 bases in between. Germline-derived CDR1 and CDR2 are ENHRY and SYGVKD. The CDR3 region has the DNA TGTGCCATCAGTGACTTACTTGGGGGGGCGGGGGACACTGAAGCTTTCTTT. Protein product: CAISDLLGGAGDTEAFF.

The CDR3 nucleotides read TGTGCCAGCAGAAGCTGGGGGGGACAGGCTACAAAAGCTTTCTTT. This sequence encodes CASRSWGGQATKAFF. The rearrangement joins TRBV28 to TRBJ1-1; 8 positions match TRBD1. J gave up 9 bases and V 6 bases, and 15 bases lay outside the gene matches. The germline gives CDR1 MDHEN, CDR2 SYDVKM. The CDR3 runs to 15 residues.

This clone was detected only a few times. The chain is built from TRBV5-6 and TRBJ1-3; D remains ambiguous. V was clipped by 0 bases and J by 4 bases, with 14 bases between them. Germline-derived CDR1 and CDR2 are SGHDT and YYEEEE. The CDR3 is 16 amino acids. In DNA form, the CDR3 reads TGTGCCAGCAGCTTGGACGCGCGGGCGGTAGGAAACACCATATATTTT. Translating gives CASSLDARAVGNTIYF.

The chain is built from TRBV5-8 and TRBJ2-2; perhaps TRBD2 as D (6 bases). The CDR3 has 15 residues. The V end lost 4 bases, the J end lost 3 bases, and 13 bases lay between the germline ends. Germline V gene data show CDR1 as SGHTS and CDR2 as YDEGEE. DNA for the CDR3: TGTGCCAGCAGCCCGCAGGGACTTTACACCGGGGAGCTGTTTTTT. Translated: CASSPQGLYTGELFF.

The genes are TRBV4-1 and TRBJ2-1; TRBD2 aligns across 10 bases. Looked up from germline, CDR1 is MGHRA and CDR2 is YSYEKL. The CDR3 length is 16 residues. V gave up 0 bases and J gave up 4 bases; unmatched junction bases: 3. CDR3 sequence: CASSQDRTSGYNEQFF. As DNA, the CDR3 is TGCGCCAGCAGCCAAGATAGGACTAGCGGTTACAATGAGCAGTTCTTC.

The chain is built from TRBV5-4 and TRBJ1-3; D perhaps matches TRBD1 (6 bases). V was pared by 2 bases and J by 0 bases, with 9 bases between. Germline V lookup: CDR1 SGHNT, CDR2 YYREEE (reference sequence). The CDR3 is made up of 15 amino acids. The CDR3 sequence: CASSFDRSSGNTIYF. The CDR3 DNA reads TGTGCCAGCAGCTTCGACAGGAGCTCTGGAAACACCATATATTTT.

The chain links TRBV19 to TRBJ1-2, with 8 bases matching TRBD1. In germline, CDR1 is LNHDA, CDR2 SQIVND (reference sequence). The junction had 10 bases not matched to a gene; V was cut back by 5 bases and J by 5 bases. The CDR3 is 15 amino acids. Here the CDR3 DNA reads TGTGCCAGTAGTTCTACTGGACAGGGAGGATATGGCTACACCTTC. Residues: CASSSTGQGGYGYTF.

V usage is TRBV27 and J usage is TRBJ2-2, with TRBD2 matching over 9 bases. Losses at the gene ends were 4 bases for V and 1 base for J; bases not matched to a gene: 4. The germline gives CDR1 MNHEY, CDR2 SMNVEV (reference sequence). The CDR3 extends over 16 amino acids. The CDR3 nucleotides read TGTGCCAGCAGTTGGGTAGCGGGAGTGAACACCGGGGAGCTGTTTTTT. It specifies CASSWVAGVNTGELFF.

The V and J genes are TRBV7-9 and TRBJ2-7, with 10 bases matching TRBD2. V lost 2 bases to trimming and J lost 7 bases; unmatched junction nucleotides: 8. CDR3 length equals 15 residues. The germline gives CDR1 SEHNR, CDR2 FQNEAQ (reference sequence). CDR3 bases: TGTGCCAGCAGCTTATCAGCGGGAGGGCCGGGGGAGCAGTACTTC. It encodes CASSLSAGGPGEQYF.

DNA for the CDR3: TGTGCCACTAGACTAGCGGACCAGGATACGCAGTATTTT. Residues: CATRLADQDTQYF. The rearrangement links TRBV5-4 to TRBJ2-3; 9 bases match TRBD2. J gave up 6 bases and V 9 bases, and 8 bases lay outside the gene matches. The length of the CDR3 is 13 residues. Looked up from germline, CDR1 is SGHNT and CDR2 is YYREEE (reference sequence).

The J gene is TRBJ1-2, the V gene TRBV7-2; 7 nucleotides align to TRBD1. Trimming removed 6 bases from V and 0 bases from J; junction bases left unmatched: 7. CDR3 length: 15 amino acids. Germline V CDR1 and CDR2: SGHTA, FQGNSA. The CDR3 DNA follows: TGTGCCAGCAGTTCTCATGGGACAGCTAACTATGGCTACACCTTC. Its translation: CASSSHGTANYGYTF.

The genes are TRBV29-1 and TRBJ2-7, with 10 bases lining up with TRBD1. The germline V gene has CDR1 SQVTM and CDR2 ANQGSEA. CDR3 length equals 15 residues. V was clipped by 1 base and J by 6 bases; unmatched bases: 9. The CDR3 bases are TGCAGCGTTGAAGGGGACGGGACAGGGGTTGGCGAGCAGTACTTC. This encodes CSVEGDGTGVGEQYF.

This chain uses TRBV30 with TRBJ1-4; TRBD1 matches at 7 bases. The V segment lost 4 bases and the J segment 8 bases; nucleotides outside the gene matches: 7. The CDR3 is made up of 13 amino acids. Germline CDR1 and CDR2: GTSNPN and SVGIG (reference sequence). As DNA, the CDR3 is TGTGCCTGGACGAGGGGGCTGGGGGAAAAACTGTTTTTT. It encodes CAWTRGLGEKLFF.

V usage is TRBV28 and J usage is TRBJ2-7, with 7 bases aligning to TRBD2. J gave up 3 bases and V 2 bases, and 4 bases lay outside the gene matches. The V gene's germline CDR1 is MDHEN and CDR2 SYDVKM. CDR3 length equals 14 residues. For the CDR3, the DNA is TGTGCCAGCAGTTTAGGGGGGGGAGACTACGAGCAGTACTTC. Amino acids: CASSLGGGDYEQYF. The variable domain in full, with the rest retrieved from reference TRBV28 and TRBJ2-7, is DVKVTQSSRYLVKRTGEKVFLECVQDMDHENMFWYRQDPGLGLRLIYFSYDVKMKEKGDIPEGYSVSREKKERFSLILESASTNQTSMYLCASSLGGGDYEQYFGPGTRLTVT.

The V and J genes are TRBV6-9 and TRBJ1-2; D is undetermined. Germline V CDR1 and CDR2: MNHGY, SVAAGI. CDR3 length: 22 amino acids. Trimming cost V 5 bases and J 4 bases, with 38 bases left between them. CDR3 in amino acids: CASSHGVPYGKTYGGKTYGYTF. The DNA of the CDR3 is TGTGCCAGCAGTCATGGTGTGCCTTACGGAAAGACCTATGGCGGAAAGACCTATGGCTACACCTTC.

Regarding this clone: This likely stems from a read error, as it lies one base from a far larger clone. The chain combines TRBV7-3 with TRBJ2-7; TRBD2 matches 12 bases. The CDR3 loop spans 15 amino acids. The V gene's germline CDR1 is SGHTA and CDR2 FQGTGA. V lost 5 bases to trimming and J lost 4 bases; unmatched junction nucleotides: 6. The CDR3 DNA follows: TGTGCCAGCAGCCCGGGGACTAGCGGGCGGTACGAGCAGTACTTC. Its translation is CASSPGTSGRYEQYF.

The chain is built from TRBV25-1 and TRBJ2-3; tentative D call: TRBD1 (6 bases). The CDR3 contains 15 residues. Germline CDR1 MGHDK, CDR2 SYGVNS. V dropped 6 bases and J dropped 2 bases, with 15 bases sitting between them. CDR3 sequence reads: CASSPGRGPTDTQYF. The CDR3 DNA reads TGTGCCAGCAGCCCCGGCAGGGGCCCCACAGATACGCAGTATTTT.

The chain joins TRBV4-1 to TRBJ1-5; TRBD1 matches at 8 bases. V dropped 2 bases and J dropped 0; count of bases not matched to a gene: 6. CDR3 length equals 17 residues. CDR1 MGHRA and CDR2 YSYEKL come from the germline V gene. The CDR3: CASSQLGQGSSNQPQHF. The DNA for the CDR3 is TGCGCCAGCAGCCAACTAGGACAGGGTAGTAGCAATCAGCCCCAGCATTTT.

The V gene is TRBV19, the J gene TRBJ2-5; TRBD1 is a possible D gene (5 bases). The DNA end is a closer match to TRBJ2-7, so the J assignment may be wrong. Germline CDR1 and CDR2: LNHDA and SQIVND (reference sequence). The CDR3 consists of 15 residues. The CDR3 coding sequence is TGTGCCAGTAGTGAACAGGAAGGCGGCCCCTACGAGCAGTACTTC. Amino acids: CASSEQEGGPYEQYF.

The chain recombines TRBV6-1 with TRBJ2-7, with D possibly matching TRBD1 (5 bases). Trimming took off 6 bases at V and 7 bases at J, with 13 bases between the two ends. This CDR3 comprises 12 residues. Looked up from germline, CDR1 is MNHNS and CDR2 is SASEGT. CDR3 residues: CASSRDVSEQYF. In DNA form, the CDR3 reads TGTGCCAGCAGCAGGGATGTCAGTGAGCAGTACTTC.